The clone carrying this TCR beta chain was counted many times. Its specificity is unknown. This beta chain is an off-target read within a library intended for alpha chains, so its frequency means little. Time point indicated: sample taken at primary tumor resection. The donors comprised about 65 untreated early-stage non-small cell lung cancer patients. Researchers sequenced whole RNA taken from tumor, nontumor lung or frozen PBMC without sorting. TCRdb reprocessed the 5' RACE reads via MiXCR and lists one record per CDR3 protein. The sample has 16,000 or so distinct CDR3 sequences; approximately 6.9% are singletons. This entry comes from a study of spatial heterogeneity in lung cancer. Study-wide context: For the average unique TCR and UMI combination, more than ten occurrences appeared in raw reads. Study results and limitations: Counts of expanded intratumoral alpha and beta TCRs tracked tumor mutation counts.

J gave up 0 bases and V 5 bases, and 10 bases lay outside the gene matches. The CDR3 covers 19 residues. CDR1 SGHAT and CDR2 FQNNGV come from the germline V gene. The chain joins TRBV11-2 to TRBJ2-1; the match to TRBD2 covers 13 bases. Sample: lung tumor tissue, taken at surgery. The clonotype originates from a female donor with early-stage non-small cell lung cancer. CDR3 sequence: CASSRRLAGGSVSYNEQFF. Here the CDR3 DNA reads TGTGCCAGCAGCCGAAGACTAGCGGGGGGCTCAGTCTCCTACAATGAGCAGTTCTTC. The entire variable domain, with the rest obtained from reference TRBV11-2 and TRBJ2-1, is as follows: EAGVAQSPRYKIIEKRQSVAFWCNPISGHATLYWYQQILGQGPKLLIQFQNNGVVDDSQLPKDRFSAERLKGVDSTLKIQPAKLEDSAVYLCASSRRLAGGSVSYNEQFFGPGTRLTVL.